The subject of this entry is one T cell receptor beta chain. This clone was picked up one time. There is no known antigen for this receptor. Nothing much larger sits one base from this clone, and base qualities are not available. The record originates from a study of graft-versus-host responses after intestinal transplantation (dated by TCRdb to 2020 to 2022). In the study overall: The transplants that recipients got were multivisceral, liver-intestinal, or isolated intestinal. Every recipient was given anti-thymocyte globulin induction, followed by roughly 3 years of maintenance tacrolimus and steroids. Samples from a few later patients were sequenced in-house on an Illumina MiSeq with MiXCR processing rather than by the commercial service. Alloreactive clones were identified by sequencing pre-transplant mixed lymphocyte reaction products and comparing these products with unstimulated pre-transplant donor and recipient T cells. Donor T cell macrochimerism was defined as a peak of at least 4% donor T cells among recipient peripheral blood mononuclear cells. Graft-versus-host and host-versus-graft alloreactive T cell clones were tracked in the graft, circulation and bone marrow after intestinal transplantation using bulk TCR-beta CDR3 sequencing. A cohort of 20 to 25 intestinal transplant recipients, including one retransplant, was enrolled, and a few patients lacking pretransplant specimens were excluded.

General conclusions and limits of the study: Peak levels of circulating GvH clones were associated with declines in HvG clones early after transplant. In patients with donor T cell macrochimerism, the allografts had high GvH to HvG T cell clonal ratios. GvH clones were found in recipient bone marrow, and some of the GvH clones appeared earlier in ileal mucosa or blood, which is consistent with an intestinal mucosal origin. The conclusions were limited by the relatively low number and heterogeneity of the intestinal transplant patients.

The CDR3 goes from the cysteine to the phenylalanine over 19 residues. Solely the CDR3 DNA is kept, with 57 bases framed from the first base. CDR1 and CDR2 are drawn from the germline V gene: SGDLS, YYNGEE. V ends up 3 bases short and J 0 bases short, with an unmatched junction base count of 8. The library came from the immunoSEQ multiplex PCR assay. In most patients, genomic DNA was isolated using the Qiagen DNeasy Blood and Tissue Kit and sent frozen to Adaptive Biotechnologies for TCR sequencing. Adaptive Biotechnologies carried out high-throughput TCR-beta CDR3 sequencing of genomic DNA for most patients. In the source study's methods: TCR sequencing data for some 19 patients were retrieved from Adaptive's ImmunoSEQ software; three other patients were processed with MiXCR and VDJtools. To correct CD4 versus CD8 sorting errors, sequences present in both subsets at a frequency ratio below 5:1 were removed. CDR3 nucleotide sequences shared by donor and recipient were removed because the origin of these sequences could not be assigned. Alloreactive clones required at least 2-fold expansion over unstimulated cells and minimum CFSE-low frequency of 0.002% (template counts) or 0.001% (read counts). A clone was considered mappable if detected in the sequenced pre-transplant spleen, lymph node, or MLR CFSE-low populations of the donor or recipient. Cumulative frequency of alloreactive clones was calculated as a percentage of all sequences weighted by copy number. TCRdb carries this immuneACCESS record with in-frame sequences only. Its versions omit some clonotypes, under half of them owing to an unresolved V gene in the studies checked, with the rest unexplained. V and J calls and clone size are copied from that table; D and trimming were computed from the DNA. Recorded for this sample are some 90,000 clones; just under 95% of them occurred a single time. The top ten hold more than 0.3% of the sample.

The time point label, as the study defines it: cells obtained before transplantation from donor or recipient. CD3+CD4+ and CD3+CD8+ populations were FACS-sorted from unstimulated pre-transplant donor and recipient cells taken from spleen or lymph nodes. Specimen: unstimulated CD4+ T cells sorted from spleen or lymph node cells, collected before intestinal transplant. This receptor was identified in a human donor who received an intestinal transplant. The rearrangement joined TRBV9 to TRBJ2-3, with TRBD2 identical over 15 junction bases. The DNA reads TGTGCCAGCAGCGCGGGACTAGCGGGAGGAGGGGTTAGCACAGATACGCAGTATTTT. This is translated as CASSAGLAGGGVSTDTQYF.